These 4 T cell receptor beta chains share one sample of origin, sequenced in a study of T cell responses to AZD1222 COVID-19 vaccine. Clones were read by immunoSEQ multiplex PCR, and TCRdb kept only the in-frame ones, dropping some. The sample lists about 190,000 clones, around 93% seen once, with roughly 8.4% in the top ten. The sequences come from peripheral blood, collected on day 0 of AZD1222 vaccination. Every receptor here comes from an adult in good health.

The V call is TRBV27, the J call TRBJ2-7; 9 bases match TRBD2. The germline gives CDR1 MNHEY, CDR2 SMNVEV (reference sequence). V lost 6 bases and J lost 6; bases outside the gene matches: 6. The CDR3 has 13 residues. The CDR3 sequence is CASSQAGGLEQYF. For the CDR3, the DNA is TGTGCCAGCAGCCAAGCGGGAGGTCTCGAGCAGTACTTC.

The chain carries TRBV19 and TRBJ1-3; a weak D match, TRBD1 (5 bases). The CDR3 is 14 residues long. CDR1 and CDR2 from the germline V gene are LNHDA and SQIVND (reference sequence). Trimming stripped 7 bases from V and 0 bases from J, with 10 bases between. The CDR3 reads CASTDRFSGNTIYF. In DNA, the CDR3 is TGTGCCAGTACCGACAGATTCTCTGGAAACACCATATATTTT.

This chain links TRBV27 with TRBJ2-2, with 8 bases lining up with TRBD1. V was clipped by 5 bases and J by 6 bases; unmatched bases: 17. The CDR3 is made up of 18 amino acids. Germline V lookup: CDR1 MNHEY, CDR2 SMNVEV (reference sequence). The CDR3 DNA is TGTGCCAGCAGTCCCAATACGGGGGACAGGACGATTCCCGGGGAGCTGTTTTTT. Translating it yields CASSPNTGDRTIPGELFF.

CDR3 sequence: CASSSMRNTEAFF. Written as DNA, the CDR3 is TGTGCCAGCAGTAGCATGCGGAACACTGAAGCTTTCTTT. The chain employs TRBV27 and TRBJ1-1; D remains ambiguous. The CDR3 is 13 amino acids. In germline, CDR1 is MNHEY, CDR2 SMNVEV (reference sequence). Trimming left V 5 bases short and J 1 base short, with 8 bases between.